This TCR beta chain is from a study of shared clonotypes between healthy human individuals. Findings of the study overall: Clonotypes shared by all four donors outscored non-shared clonotypes in generation probability. The low donor count limited represented genetic and exposure-history diversity.

The CDR3 is 16 residues long. V was clipped by 5 bases and J by 7 bases; unmatched bases: 10. Germline CDR1 and CDR2: SGHAT and FQNNGV. As processed by the authors: Filtering differed, since immunoSEQ gave only junction sequences and no quality scores. Here immunoSEQ multiplex PCR was the method, and the copy in TCRdb shows in-frame clones only, minus some. V, J and clone size reflect that table, while D and trimming were determined from the DNA. The sample consists of about 800,000 clones, 96% of them appearing once. CD8 cells regarded as naive lacked CD45RO, were positively chosen for CCR7, and omitted terminally differentiated effector memory CD45RA+ cells. This clone was found once. Its specificity is unknown.

The receptor's source is a man younger than 45 in good health. The sequencing sample was made of naive CD8+ T cells sorted from blood. The V and J genes are TRBV11-2 and TRBJ2-2; TRBD1 matches 10 bases. The CDR3 DNA reads as TGTGCCAGCAGCCACGGACAGGGGGTACTTGGCGGGGAGCTGTTTTTT. It yields the protein CASSHGQGVLGGELFF.